This T cell receptor (beta chain) was recovered during a study of blood T cell repertoires in COVID-19. For the study at large: Acute and convalescent COVID-19 samples came from the United States, Italy and Spain.

Germline values: CDR1 SGHTA, CDR2 FQGNSA. The V gene lost 5 bases and the J gene lost 4 bases, with 15 bases spanning the gap. This CDR3 region has 15 residues. Across 20 to 25 US areas, participants ranged in age from 18 to 89 years. Assay used: immunoSEQ multiplex PCR; TCRdb lists only in-frame clones, some missing. The table records about 210,000 clones, 81% of them present only once. The rearrangement uses TRBV7-2 and TRBJ2-1; D possibly corresponds to TRBD1 (7 bases). What was sequenced was PBMCs or T cells enriched from blood (not recorded which). The sequence came from a woman in her 50s with acute COVID-19. CDR3 protein: CASSGTRGAYNEQFF. In nucleotides, the CDR3 is TGTGCCAGCAGCGGCACCAGGGGGGCGTACAATGAGCAGTTCTTC.